These 10 T cell receptor beta chains were sequenced from one sample in a study of T cell responses to AZD1222 COVID-19 vaccine. The table came from immunoSEQ multiplex PCR; TCRdb's copy has only in-frame clones and leaves some out. The table records approximately 160,000 clones, approximately 89% of them present only once. This specimen consisted of peripheral blood, obtained on day 0 of AZD1222 vaccination. The receptors stem from an adult in good health.

The rearrangement uses TRBV9 and TRBJ1-2; D call uncertain. Germline-derived CDR1 and CDR2 are SGDLS and YYNGEE. V shed 2 bases and J shed 4 bases, with 21 bases lying between them. This CDR3 has 17 amino acids. The CDR3 DNA reads TGTGCCAGCAGCGTGGGAGTTGGAGGCAGCCTAATCTATGGCTACACCTTC. Translated: CASSVGVGGSLIYGYTF.

Concerning this clone itself: Distinct nucleotide sequences in the sample also encode this CDR3. The chain couples TRBV18 to TRBJ2-5; D is undetermined. This CDR3 region has 13 residues. The ends were cut back, 0 bases at V and 5 bases at J, with 7 bases in the middle. Germline CDR1 KGHSH, CDR2 LQKENI. The DNA for the CDR3 is TGTGCCAGCTCACCACCGTCCCGGGAGACCCAGTACTTC. Protein: CASSPPSRETQYF.

The chain carries TRBV7-9 and TRBJ1-6, with 7 bases aligning to TRBD1. The CDR3 sequence is 15 residues long. With V trimmed by 5 bases and J by 9 bases, 10 bases remained unmatched. Germline V CDR1 and CDR2: SEHNR, FQNEAQ (reference sequence). CDR3 in amino acids: CASSTTRDSSSPLHF. DNA of the CDR3: TGTGCCAGCAGCACAACTCGGGACAGTTCTTCACCCCTCCACTTT.

The J gene is TRBJ2-7, the V gene TRBV5-1; 10 positions agree with TRBD2. This CDR3 region has 15 residues. Trimming took 0 bases from V and 4 from J; bases not matched to a gene: 4. CDR1 and CDR2 (germline): SGHRS, YFSETQ. In DNA form, the CDR3 reads TGCGCCAGCAGCTTGGGACTAGCGGGCGGGTACGAGCAGTACTTC. This gives the protein CASSLGLAGGYEQYF.

The J gene is TRBJ2-7, the V gene TRBV5-6; TRBD1 agrees at 9 bases. J lost 4 bases, V lost 4 bases, and 6 bases had no gene match. The germline gives CDR1 SGHDT, CDR2 YYEEEE. This CDR3 is built from 14 residues. CDR3: CASSKGQGRYEQYF. The CDR3 DNA is TGTGCCAGCAGCAAGGGACAGGGTAGGTACGAGCAGTACTTC.

The gene calls are TRBV7-9 and TRBJ1-1; TRBD1 matches at 9 bases. CDR1 SEHNR and CDR2 FQNEAQ come from the germline V gene (reference sequence). The CDR3 has 14 residues. The V gene end was trimmed by 5 bases and the J gene end by 8 bases; junction bases not matched to a gene: 9. CDR3 sequence (DNA): TGTGCCAGCAGCAAGGAGGGACAGGGATCCGAAGCTTTCTTT. Translating it yields CASSKEGQGSEAFF.

The V call is TRBV11-3, the J call TRBJ2-1; 10 bases are a match to TRBD2. Germline CDR1 is SGHNT and CDR2 is YENEEA. This CDR3 has 18 residues. With 5 bases clipped from V and 3 bases from J, the junction kept 13 bases outside the gene matches. The chain's CDR3 is CASSRGEVLAGIYNEQFF. In DNA, the CDR3 is TGTGCCAGCAGCAGGGGCGAGGTACTAGCGGGAATCTACAATGAGCAGTTCTTC.

This clone has only one observation. The rearrangement joins TRBV19 to TRBJ1-2, with 11 bases lining up with TRBD1. V was pared by 4 bases and J by 6 bases, with 7 bases of the junction left unmatched. This CDR3 contains 15 residues. Germline CDR1 and CDR2: LNHDA and SQIVND (reference sequence). The CDR3 reads CASSKPGQGDDGYTF. For the CDR3, the DNA is TGTGCCAGTAGTAAACCGGGACAGGGGGACGATGGCTACACCTTC.

V usage is TRBV6-2 or TRBV6-3 and J usage is TRBJ1-5, with a weak D call TRBD1 (5 bases). Germline lookup yields CDR1 MNHEY and CDR2 SVGEGT. Trimming shortened V by 2 bases and J by 6 bases, and 11 bases separated the two germline ends. The CDR3 is made up of 14 amino acids. The CDR3 loop is CASSYDSSTQPQHF. The DNA of the CDR3 is TGTGCCAGCAGTTACGACAGCTCGACTCAGCCCCAGCATTTT.

This chain links TRBV7-9 with TRBJ2-7, with 9 bases that match TRBD2. V gave up 5 bases and J gave up 0 bases; unmatched junction bases: 5. This CDR3 contains 15 residues. Per germline, CDR1 SEHNR and CDR2 FQNEAQ (reference sequence). DNA of the CDR3: TGTGCCAGCAGCCCAGGACTAGCGAGCTCCTACGAGCAGTACTTC. Its protein product is CASSPGLASSYEQYF.